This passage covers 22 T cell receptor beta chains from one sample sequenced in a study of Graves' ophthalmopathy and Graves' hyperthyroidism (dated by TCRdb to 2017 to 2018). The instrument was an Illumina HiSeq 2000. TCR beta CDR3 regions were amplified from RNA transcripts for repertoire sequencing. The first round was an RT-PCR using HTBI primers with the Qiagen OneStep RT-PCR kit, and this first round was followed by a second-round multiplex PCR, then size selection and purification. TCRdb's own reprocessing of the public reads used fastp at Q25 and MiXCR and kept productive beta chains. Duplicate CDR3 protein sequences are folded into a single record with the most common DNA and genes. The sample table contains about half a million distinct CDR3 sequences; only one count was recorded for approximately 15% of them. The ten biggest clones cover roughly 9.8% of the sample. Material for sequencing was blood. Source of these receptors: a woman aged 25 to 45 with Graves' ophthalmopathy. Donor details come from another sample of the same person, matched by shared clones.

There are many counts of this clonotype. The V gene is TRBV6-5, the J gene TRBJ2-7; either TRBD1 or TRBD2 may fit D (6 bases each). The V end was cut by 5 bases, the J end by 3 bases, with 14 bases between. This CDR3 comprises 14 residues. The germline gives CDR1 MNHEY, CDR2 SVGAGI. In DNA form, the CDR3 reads TGTGCCAGCAGTCCCATAAAGGGGGGCTACGAGCAGTACTTC. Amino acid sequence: CASSPIKGGYEQYF.

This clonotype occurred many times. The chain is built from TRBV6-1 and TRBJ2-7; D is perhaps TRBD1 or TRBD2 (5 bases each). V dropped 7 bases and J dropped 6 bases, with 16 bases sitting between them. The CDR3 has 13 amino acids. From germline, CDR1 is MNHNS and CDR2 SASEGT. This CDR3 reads CASKSEGTTEQYF. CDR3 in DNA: TGTGCCAGCAAGTCAGAGGGGACCACCGAGCAGTACTTC.

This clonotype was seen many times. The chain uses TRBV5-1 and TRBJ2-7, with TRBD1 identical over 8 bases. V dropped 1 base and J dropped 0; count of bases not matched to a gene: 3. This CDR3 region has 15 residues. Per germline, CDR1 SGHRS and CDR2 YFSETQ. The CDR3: CASSLRTGPSYEQYF. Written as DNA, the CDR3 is TGCGCCAGCAGCTTGCGGACAGGGCCCTCCTACGAGCAGTACTTC.

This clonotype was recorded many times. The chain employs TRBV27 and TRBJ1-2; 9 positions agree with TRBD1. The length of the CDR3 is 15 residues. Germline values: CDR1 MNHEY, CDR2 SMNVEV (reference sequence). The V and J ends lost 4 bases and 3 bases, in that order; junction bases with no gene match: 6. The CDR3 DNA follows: TGTGCCAGCAGTTCCGGGACAGGGTGGGACTATGGCTACACCTTC. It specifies CASSSGTGWDYGYTF.

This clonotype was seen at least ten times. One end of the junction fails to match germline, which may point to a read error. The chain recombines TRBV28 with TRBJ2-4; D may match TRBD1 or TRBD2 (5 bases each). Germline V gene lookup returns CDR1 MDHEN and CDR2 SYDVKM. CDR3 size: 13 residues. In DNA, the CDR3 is TGTGCCACGACACCCCCGAGGGGAAACATTAAGTACTTC. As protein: CATTPPRGNIKYF.

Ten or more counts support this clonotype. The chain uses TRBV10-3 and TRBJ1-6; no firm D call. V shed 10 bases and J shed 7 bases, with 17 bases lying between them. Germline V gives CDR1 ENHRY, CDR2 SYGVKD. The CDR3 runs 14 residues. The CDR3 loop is CATGLAGENSPLHF. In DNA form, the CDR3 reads TGTGCCACCGGCTTGGCAGGAGAAAATTCACCCCTCCACTTT.

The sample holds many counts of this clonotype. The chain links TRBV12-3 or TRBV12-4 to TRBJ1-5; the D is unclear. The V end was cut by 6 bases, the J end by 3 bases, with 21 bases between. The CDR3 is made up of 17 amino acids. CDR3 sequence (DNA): TGTGCCAGCAGCCGCCGGGTTGTCGGGGTAGTCAATCAGCCCCAGCATTTT. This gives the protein CASSRRVVGVVNQPQHF.

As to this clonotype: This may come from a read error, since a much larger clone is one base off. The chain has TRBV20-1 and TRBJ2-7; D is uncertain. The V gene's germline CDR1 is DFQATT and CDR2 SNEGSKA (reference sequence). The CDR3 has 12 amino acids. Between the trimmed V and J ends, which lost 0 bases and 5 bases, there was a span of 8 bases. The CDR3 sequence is CSARDGGHEQYV. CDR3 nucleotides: TGCAGTGCTAGAGACGGTGGCCACGAGCAGTACGTC.

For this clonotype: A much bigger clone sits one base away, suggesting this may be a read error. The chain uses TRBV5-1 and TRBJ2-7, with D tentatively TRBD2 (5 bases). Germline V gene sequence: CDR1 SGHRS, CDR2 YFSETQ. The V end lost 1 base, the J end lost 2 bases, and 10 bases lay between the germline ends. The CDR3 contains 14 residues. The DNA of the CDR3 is TGCGCCAGCAGCTTGACCGACGGGACCTACGAGCAGTACTTC. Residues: CASSLTDGTYEQYF. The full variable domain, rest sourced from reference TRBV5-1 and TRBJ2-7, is KAGVTQTPRYLIKTRGQQVTLSCSPISGHRSVSWYQQTPGQGLQFLFEYFSETQRNKGNFPGRFSGRQFSNSRSEMNVSTLELGDSALYLCASSLTDGTYEQYFGPGTRLTVT.

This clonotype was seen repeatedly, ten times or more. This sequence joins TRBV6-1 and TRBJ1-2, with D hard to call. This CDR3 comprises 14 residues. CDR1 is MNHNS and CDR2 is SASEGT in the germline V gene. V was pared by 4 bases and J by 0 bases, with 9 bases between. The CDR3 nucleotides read TGTGCCAGCAGTGCCGGTGGCTCTAACTATGGCTACACCTTC. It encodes CASSAGGSNYGYTF.

This CDR3 reads CASSYPWNSPPHQPQHF. The CDR3 nucleotides are TGTGCCAGCAGTTACCCCTGGAACTCCCCACCCCATCAGCCCCAGCATTTT. The genes are TRBV6-5 and TRBJ1-5; no clear D. CDR3 size: 17 residues. CDR1 is MNHEY and CDR2 is SVGAGI in the germline V gene. With 2 bases removed from V and 5 bases from J, the gap between germline ends came to 19 bases.

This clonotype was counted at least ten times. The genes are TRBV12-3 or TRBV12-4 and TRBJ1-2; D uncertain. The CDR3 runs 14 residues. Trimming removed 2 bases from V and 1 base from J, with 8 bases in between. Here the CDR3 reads CASSLNWSNYGYTF. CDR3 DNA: TGTGCCAGCAGTTTAAATTGGAGTAACTATGGCTACACCTTC.

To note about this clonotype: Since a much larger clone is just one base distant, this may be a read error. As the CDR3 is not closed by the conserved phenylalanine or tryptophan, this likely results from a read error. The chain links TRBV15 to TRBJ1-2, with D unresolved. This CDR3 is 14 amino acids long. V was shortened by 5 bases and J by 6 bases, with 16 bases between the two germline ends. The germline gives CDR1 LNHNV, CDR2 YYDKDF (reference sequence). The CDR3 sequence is CATSEQRGGDGYTV. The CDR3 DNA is TGTGCCACCAGCGAACAGCGGGGAGGCGATGGCTACACCGTC.

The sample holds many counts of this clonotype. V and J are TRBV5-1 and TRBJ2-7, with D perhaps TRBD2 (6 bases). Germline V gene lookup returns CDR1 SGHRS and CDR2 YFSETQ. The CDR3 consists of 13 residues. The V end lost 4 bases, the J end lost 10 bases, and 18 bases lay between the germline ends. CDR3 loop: CASSASGGEVQYF. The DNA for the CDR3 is TGCGCCAGCAGCGCCTCCGGGGGTGAGGTACAGTACTTC. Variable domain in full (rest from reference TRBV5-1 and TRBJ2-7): KAGVTQTPRYLIKTRGQQVTLSCSPISGHRSVSWYQQTPGQGLQFLFEYFSETQRNKGNFPGRFSGRQFSNSRSEMNVSTLELGDSALYLCASSASGGEVQYFGPGTRLTVT.

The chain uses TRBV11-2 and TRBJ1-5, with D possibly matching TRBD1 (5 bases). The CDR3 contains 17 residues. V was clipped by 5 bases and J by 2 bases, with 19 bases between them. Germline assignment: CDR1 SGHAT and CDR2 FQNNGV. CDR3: CASSPRGSPEGNQPQHF. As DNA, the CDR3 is TGTGCCAGCAGCCCTCGGGGCAGTCCCGAGGGCAATCAGCCCCAGCATTTT.

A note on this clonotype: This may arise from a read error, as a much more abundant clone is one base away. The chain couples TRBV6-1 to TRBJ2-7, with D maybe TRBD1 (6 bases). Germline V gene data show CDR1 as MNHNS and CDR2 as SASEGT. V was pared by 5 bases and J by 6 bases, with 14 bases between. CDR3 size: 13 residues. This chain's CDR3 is CASSQGHAGEQYF. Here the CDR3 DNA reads TGTGCCAGCAGTCAGGGACATGCGGGCGAGCAGTACTTC.

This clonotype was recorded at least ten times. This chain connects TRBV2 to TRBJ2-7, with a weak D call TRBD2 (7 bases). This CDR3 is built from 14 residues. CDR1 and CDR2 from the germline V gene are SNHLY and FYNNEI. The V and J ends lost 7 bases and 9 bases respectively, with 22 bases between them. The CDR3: CASTRGQFAIGQYF. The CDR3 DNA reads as TGTGCCAGCACGCGGGGGCAGTTCGCTATAGGGCAGTACTTC.

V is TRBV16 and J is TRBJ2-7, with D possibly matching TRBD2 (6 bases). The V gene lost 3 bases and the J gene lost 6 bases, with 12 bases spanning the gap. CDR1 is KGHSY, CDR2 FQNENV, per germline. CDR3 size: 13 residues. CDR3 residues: CASSQNRGSEQYF. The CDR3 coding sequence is TGTGCCAGCAGCCAGAATCGGGGGAGCGAGCAGTACTTC.

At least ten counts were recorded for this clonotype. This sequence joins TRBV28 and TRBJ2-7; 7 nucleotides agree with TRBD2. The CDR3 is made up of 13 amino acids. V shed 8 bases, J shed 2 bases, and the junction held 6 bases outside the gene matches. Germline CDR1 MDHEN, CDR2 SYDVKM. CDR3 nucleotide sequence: TGTGCCAGCGTCGCGGGAGCGGCCTACGAGCAGTACTTC. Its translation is CASVAGAAYEQYF.

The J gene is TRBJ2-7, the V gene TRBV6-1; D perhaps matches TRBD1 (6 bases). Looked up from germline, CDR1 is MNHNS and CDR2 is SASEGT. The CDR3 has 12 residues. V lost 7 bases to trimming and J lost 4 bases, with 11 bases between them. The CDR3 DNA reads TGTGCCAGCAAACCCAGGGGTTACGAGCAGTACTTC. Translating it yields CASKPRGYEQYF.

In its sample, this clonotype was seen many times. Here the CDR3 reads CASSPRISVHTEAFF. The CDR3, as DNA: TGCGCCAGCAGCCCCAGGATCTCCGTACACACTGAAGCTTTCTTT. This chain links TRBV10-1 with TRBJ1-1; D ambiguous. Germline CDR1 is WNHNN and CDR2 is SYGVQD (reference sequence). V lost 6 bases and J 3 bases, leaving 17 bases between the germline ends. CDR3 length equals 15 residues.

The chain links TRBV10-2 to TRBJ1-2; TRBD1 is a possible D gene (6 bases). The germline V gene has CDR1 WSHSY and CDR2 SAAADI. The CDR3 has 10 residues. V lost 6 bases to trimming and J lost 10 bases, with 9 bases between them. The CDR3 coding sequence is TGCGCCAGCAGAGGACAGAACTACACCTTC. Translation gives CASRGQNYTF.